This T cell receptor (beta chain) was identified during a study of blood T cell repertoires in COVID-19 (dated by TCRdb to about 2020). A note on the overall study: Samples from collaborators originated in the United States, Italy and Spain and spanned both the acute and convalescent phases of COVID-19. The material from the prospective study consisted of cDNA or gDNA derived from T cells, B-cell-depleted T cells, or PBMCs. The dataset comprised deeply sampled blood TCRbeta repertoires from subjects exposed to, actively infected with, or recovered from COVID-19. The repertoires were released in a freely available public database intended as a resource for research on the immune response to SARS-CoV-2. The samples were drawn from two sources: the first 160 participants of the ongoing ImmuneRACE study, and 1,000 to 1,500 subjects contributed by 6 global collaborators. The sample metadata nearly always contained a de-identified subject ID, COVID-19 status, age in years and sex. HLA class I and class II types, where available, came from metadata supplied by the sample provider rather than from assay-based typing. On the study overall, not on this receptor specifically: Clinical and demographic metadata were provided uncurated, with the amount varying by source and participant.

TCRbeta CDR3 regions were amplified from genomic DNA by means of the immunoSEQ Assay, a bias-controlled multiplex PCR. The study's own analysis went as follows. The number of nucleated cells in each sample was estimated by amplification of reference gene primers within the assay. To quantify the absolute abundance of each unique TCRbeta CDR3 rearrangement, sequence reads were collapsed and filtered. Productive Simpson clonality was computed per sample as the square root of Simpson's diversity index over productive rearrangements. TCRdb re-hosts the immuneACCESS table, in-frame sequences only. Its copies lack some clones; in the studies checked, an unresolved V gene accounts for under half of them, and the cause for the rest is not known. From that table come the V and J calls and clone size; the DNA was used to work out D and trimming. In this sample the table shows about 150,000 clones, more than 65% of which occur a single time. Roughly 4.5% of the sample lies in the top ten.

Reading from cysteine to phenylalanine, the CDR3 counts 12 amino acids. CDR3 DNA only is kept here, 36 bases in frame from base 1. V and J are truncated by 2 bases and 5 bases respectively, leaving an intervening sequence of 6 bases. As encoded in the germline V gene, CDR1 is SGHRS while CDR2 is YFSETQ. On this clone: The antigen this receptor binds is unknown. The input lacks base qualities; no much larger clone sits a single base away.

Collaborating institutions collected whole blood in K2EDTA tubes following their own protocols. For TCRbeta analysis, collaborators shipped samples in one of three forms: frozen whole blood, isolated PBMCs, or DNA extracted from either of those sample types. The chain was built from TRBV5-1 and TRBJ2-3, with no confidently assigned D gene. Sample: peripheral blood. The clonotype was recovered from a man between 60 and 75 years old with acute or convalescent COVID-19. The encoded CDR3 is CASSFDKDTQYF. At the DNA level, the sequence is TGCGCCAGCAGCTTTGACAAAGATACGCAGTATTTT.